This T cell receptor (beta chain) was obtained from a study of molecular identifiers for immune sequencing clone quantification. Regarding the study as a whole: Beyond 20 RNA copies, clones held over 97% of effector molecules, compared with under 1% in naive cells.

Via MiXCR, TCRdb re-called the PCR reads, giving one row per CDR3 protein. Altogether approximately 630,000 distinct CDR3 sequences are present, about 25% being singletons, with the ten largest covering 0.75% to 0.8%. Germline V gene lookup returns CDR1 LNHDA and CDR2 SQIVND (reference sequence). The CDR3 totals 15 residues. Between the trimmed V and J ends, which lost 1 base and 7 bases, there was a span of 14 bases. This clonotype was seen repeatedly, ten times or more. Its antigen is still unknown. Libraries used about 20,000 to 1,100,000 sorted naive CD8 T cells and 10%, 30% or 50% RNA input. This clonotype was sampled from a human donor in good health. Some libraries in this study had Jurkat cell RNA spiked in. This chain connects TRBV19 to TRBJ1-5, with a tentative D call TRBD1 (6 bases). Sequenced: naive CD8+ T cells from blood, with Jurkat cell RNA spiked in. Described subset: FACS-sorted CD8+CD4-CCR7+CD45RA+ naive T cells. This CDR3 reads CASSIATRGHQPQHF. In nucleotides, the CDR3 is TGTGCCAGTAGTATAGCCACCAGGGGCCACCAGCCCCAGCATTTT.